One sample yielded the 21 T cell receptor beta chains listed below, sequenced in a study of blood T cell repertoires in COVID-19. Measured with immunoSEQ multiplex PCR; TCRdb has only the in-frame clones, and not every one. Among around 99,000 clones listed, 84% were seen once. The sample consisted of peripheral blood. The receptors come from a human donor in a cohort sampled during active COVID-19.

The chain is built from TRBV24-1 and TRBJ2-2; perhaps TRBD1 as D (6 bases). The CDR3 consists of 16 residues. Trimming removed 5 bases at V and 2 bases at J, with 14 bases between. In germline, CDR1 is KGHDR, CDR2 SFDVKD. The CDR3 region has the DNA TGTGCCACCAGTGCCCTCCGGGACACAAACACCGGGGAGCTGTTTTTT. Protein: CATSALRDTNTGELFF.

A single count supports this clone. The V gene is TRBV30, the J gene TRBJ2-6, with D tentatively TRBD1 (5 bases). The CDR3 length is 15 residues. Germline CDR1 and CDR2: GTSNPN and SVGIG (reference sequence). V lost 0 bases, J lost 2 bases, and 8 bases lay in between. DNA of the CDR3: TGTGCCTGGAGTGTTGGGGCGGCTGGGGCCAACGTCCTGACTTTC. Encoded protein: CAWSVGAAGANVLTF.

J is TRBJ1-4 and V is TRBV7-9, with TRBD1 matching 9 bases. The CDR3 spans 15 residues. Germline-derived CDR1 and CDR2 are SEHNR and FQNEAQ (reference sequence). J lost 11 bases, V lost 5 bases, and 12 bases had no gene match. DNA of the CDR3: TGTGCCAGCAGCCTCTCCGGACAGGGGCGCGGGAAACTGTTTTTT. It codes for CASSLSGQGRGKLFF.

The CDR3 spells CASSLDMAGNQPQHF. CDR3 nucleotide sequence: TGTGCCAGCAGCTTGGATATGGCAGGGAATCAGCCCCAGCATTTT. The chain recombines TRBV5-4 with TRBJ1-5, with D tentatively TRBD1 (5 bases). The CDR3 spans 15 residues. The germline V and J ends were trimmed by 0 bases and 4 bases, with 11 bases remaining between them. The germline gives CDR1 SGHNT, CDR2 YYREEE (reference sequence).

The V gene is TRBV6-5, the J gene TRBJ2-7; 7 positions match TRBD2. The CDR3 is 15 residues long. J gave up 3 bases and V 2 bases, and 7 bases lay outside the gene matches. The germline V gene has CDR1 MNHEY and CDR2 SVGAGI. The CDR3 reads CASSYGGRDVYEQYF. In nucleotides, the CDR3 is TGTGCCAGCAGTTACGGGGGGAGGGACGTCTACGAGCAGTACTTC.

The V and J genes are TRBV5-4 and TRBJ1-1; a weak D match, TRBD1 (5 bases). Germline V gives CDR1 SGHNT, CDR2 YYREEE (reference sequence). CDR3 length: 13 amino acids. Trimming cost V 3 bases and J 5 bases, with 11 bases left between them. CDR3 loop: CASSYQGGTEAFF. Written as DNA, the CDR3 is TGTGCCAGCAGCTATCAGGGTGGTACTGAAGCTTTCTTT.

This rearrangement joins TRBV11-2 to TRBJ2-5; TRBD2 matches 8 bases. The CDR3 has 14 amino acids. The J segment lost 12 bases and the V segment lost 5 bases, leaving 14 bases of the junction unmatched. In germline, CDR1 is SGHAT, CDR2 FQNNGV. The CDR3 is CASSPPNGRAAEYF. The CDR3 nucleotides are TGTGCCAGCAGCCCACCGAACGGGAGGGCTGCCGAGTACTTC.

This chain links TRBV25-1 with TRBJ2-7; D perhaps matches TRBD1 (5 bases). CDR1 and CDR2 from the germline V gene are MGHDK and SYGVNS. CDR3 length: 14 residues. The V and J ends lost 5 bases and 6 bases respectively, with 17 bases between them. The DNA of the CDR3 is TGTGCCAGCAGTTCCCTGGGCCAGGGAACCGAGCAGTACTTC. Translated: CASSSLGQGTEQYF.

The chain carries TRBV4-1 and TRBJ2-2; TRBD2 is a possible D gene (6 bases). The CDR3 consists of 16 residues. V dropped 0 bases and J dropped 1 base, with 9 bases sitting between them. Germline CDR1 MGHRA, CDR2 YSYEKL. The CDR3 DNA sequence: TGCGCCAGCAGCCAAGAGGGGCGGGGGAACACCGGGGAGCTGTTTTTT. It encodes CASSQEGRGNTGELFF.

The chain has TRBV4-3 and TRBJ2-1; 7 bases map to TRBD1. The CDR3 sequence is 14 residues long. J gave up 5 bases and V 4 bases, and 5 bases lay outside the gene matches. CDR1 is LGHNA, CDR2 YSLEER, per germline. The chain's CDR3 is CASSPGTANNEQFF. The CDR3 coding sequence is TGCGCCAGCAGCCCGGGGACAGCCAACAATGAGCAGTTCTTC.

This clone was picked up a small number of times. This chain connects TRBV5-1 to TRBJ1-3, with TRBD1 as a possible D gene (6 bases). Germline V lookup: CDR1 SGHRS, CDR2 YFSETQ. The CDR3 loop spans 14 amino acids. Trimming took off 5 bases at V and 0 bases at J, with 9 bases between the two ends. The CDR3 reads CASRDRGSGNTIYF. The DNA for the CDR3 is TGCGCCAGCAGGGACAGAGGCTCTGGAAACACCATATATTTT.

The V call is TRBV28, the J call TRBJ2-3; TRBD2 matches 8 bases. V gave up 2 bases and J gave up 5 bases; unmatched junction bases: 15. Germline-derived CDR1 and CDR2 are MDHEN and SYDVKM. The CDR3 consists of 18 residues. Written as DNA, the CDR3 is TGTGCCAGCAGTTTACCCGGTGTCGGACTAGCTTTAGAAGATACGCAGTATTTT. This codes for CASSLPGVGLALEDTQYF.

The chain links TRBV6-2 or TRBV6-3 to TRBJ2-1, with 11 nucleotides matching TRBD2. This CDR3 contains 17 residues. Germline loops: CDR1 MNHEY, CDR2 SVGEGT. Trimming cost V 0 bases and J 5 bases; bases outside gene matches: 6. CDR3 region: CASSYSKGLAVNNEQFF. CDR3 in DNA: TGTGCCAGCAGTTACTCGAAGGGACTAGCGGTTAACAATGAGCAGTTCTTC.

The chain combines TRBV7-2 with TRBJ1-1, with D perhaps TRBD1 (6 bases). This CDR3 spans 14 amino acids. Looked up from germline, CDR1 is SGHTA and CDR2 is FQGNSA. V was clipped by 5 bases and J by 5 bases, with 15 bases between them. The CDR3 reads CASSPSPGVTEAFF. Written as DNA, the CDR3 is TGTGCCAGCAGCCCGTCCCCAGGGGTAACTGAAGCTTTCTTT.

V is TRBV28 and J is TRBJ1-2, with D unresolved. V shed 3 bases and J shed 5 bases, with 19 bases lying between them. Germline V lookup: CDR1 MDHEN, CDR2 SYDVKM. The CDR3 is made up of 16 amino acids. CDR3 nucleotide sequence: TGTGCCAGCAGTTTGAGGGCTTTGCTAGGGAAATATGGCTACACCTTC. Encoded protein: CASSLRALLGKYGYTF.

This clone was detected only a few times. This chain joins TRBV5-1 and TRBJ2-2; 11 bases map to TRBD1. The CDR3 has 18 amino acids. CDR1 and CDR2 from the germline V gene are SGHRS and YFSETQ. J lost 7 bases, V lost 0 bases, and 11 bases had no gene match. Here the CDR3 DNA reads TGCGCCAGCAGCTTGGACGGGACGGACAGGGGGCCGAACGGGGAGCTGTTTTTT. Translating gives CASSLDGTDRGPNGELFF.

The chain joins TRBV3-1 (or the pseudogene TRBV3-2) to TRBJ1-2; D not certain. Trimming removed 2 bases at V and 7 bases at J, with 11 bases between. Germline CDR1 is LGHDT and CDR2 is YNNKEL (reference sequence). The CDR3 is 13 amino acids. The CDR3 DNA sequence: TGTGCCAGCAGCCAATTCGTCCGGGGTGGCTACACCTTC. Translated, it gives CASSQFVRGGYTF.

The V gene is TRBV19, the J gene TRBJ2-5; no clear D gene. V was clipped by 1 base and J by 2 bases, with 8 bases between them. Looked up from germline, CDR1 is LNHDA and CDR2 is SQIVND (reference sequence). There are 14 residues in the CDR3. The CDR3 nucleotides read TGTGCCAGTAGTATAGGTGCAGGTCAAGAGACCCAGTACTTC. It is translated as CASSIGAGQETQYF.

This chain uses TRBV6-5 with TRBJ1-1; D is possibly TRBD1 (5 bases). V dropped 10 bases and J dropped 3 bases, with 9 bases sitting between them. The CDR3 runs to 11 residues. CDR1 is MNHEY, CDR2 SVGAGI, per germline. CDR3 residues: CATRQHTEAFF. The CDR3 DNA reads as TGTGCCACCAGACAGCACACTGAAGCTTTCTTT.

The gene calls are TRBV21-1 and TRBJ1-4. TRBV21-1 is a pseudogene locus. The CDR3 runs 16 residues. The CDR3 spells CASRTSILWEREKLFF. The CDR3 nucleotides are TGTGCCAGCAGGACAAGTATTCTTTGGGAGAGGGAAAAACTGTTTTTT.

The chain couples TRBV27 to TRBJ1-6; weak D call: TRBD1 (5 bases). This CDR3 is 15 amino acids long. With 7 bases removed from V and 6 bases from J, the gap between germline ends came to 16 bases. Germline lookup yields CDR1 MNHEY and CDR2 SMNVEV (reference sequence). CDR3 sequence (DNA): TGTGCCAGCACCCTTGGGGCAGCCGGTAATTCACCCCTCCACTTT. Encoded protein: CASTLGAAGNSPLHF.